The 10 T cell receptor beta chains given below trace back to one sample, sequenced in a study of cytomegalovirus exposure and HLA in healthy donors. A multiplex PCR was run with 60 Vbeta primers and 13 Jbeta primers. The table came from immunoSEQ multiplex PCR; TCRdb's copy has only in-frame clones and leaves some out. The table lists over 150,000 clones, approximately 84% of them singletons. The sequenced material came from PBMCs. The receptors come from a girl aged 10-17 years in good health and CMV-seropositive.

The rearrangement joins TRBV4-1 to TRBJ1-2; D is undetermined. Germline loops: CDR1 MGHRA, CDR2 YSYEKL. The V end was cut by 4 bases, the J end by 8 bases, with 20 bases between. This CDR3 is built from 15 residues. The CDR3 region has the DNA TGCGCCAGCAGCCGGGCTTTGGGCTTGCCCGGCGGCTACACCTTC. It translates to CASSRALGLPGGYTF.

The V and J genes are TRBV6-1 and TRBJ2-1, with 12 bases aligning to TRBD2. The CDR3 loop spans 15 amino acids. The V segment lost 4 bases and the J segment 7 bases; nucleotides outside the gene matches: 5. The germline CDR1 and CDR2 sequences are MNHNS and SASEGT. The CDR3 DNA follows: TGTGCCAGCAGTGGACTAGCGGGGGTAGGGAATGAGCAGTTCTTC. Its translation is CASSGLAGVGNEQFF.

The CDR3 loop reads CASRQMLQGRQPQHF. The CDR3 DNA reads as TGTGCCAGCAGGCAGATGTTACAGGGGAGGCAGCCCCAGCATTTT. The chain links TRBV11-3 to TRBJ1-5, with 7 nucleotides matching TRBD1. V dropped 6 bases and J dropped 7; count of bases not matched to a gene: 12. This CDR3 is built from 15 residues. CDR1 SGHNT and CDR2 YENEEA come from the germline V gene.

This clone was seen just once. V usage is TRBV27 and J usage is TRBJ1-5; 12 nucleotides match TRBD1. Losses at the gene ends were 6 bases for V and 6 bases for J; bases not matched to a gene: 6. CDR3 size: 15 residues. Germline-derived CDR1 and CDR2 are MNHEY and SMNVEV (reference sequence). The CDR3 loop reads CASRGDRGLGQPQHF. DNA for the CDR3: TGTGCCAGCAGGGGGGACAGGGGGCTCGGTCAGCCCCAGCATTTT.

The CDR3 here is CASTYTGRINEQFF. In DNA form, the CDR3 reads TGTGCCAGCACCTATACAGGACGGATAAATGAGCAGTTCTTC. The gene calls are TRBV7-9 and TRBJ2-1, with a tentative D call TRBD1 (5 bases). The CDR3 is made up of 14 amino acids. V lost 7 bases and J lost 7, with 17 bases in between. Germline lookup yields CDR1 SEHNR and CDR2 FQNEAQ (reference sequence).

J is TRBJ2-2 and V is TRBV27; D gene uncertain. Trimming took 8 bases from V and 2 from J, leaving 15 bases between them. The CDR3 is made up of 15 amino acids. Germline loops: CDR1 MNHEY, CDR2 SMNVEV (reference sequence). The CDR3 coding sequence is TGTGCCAGCTGCCTGAAGACACCTAACACCGGGGAGCTGTTTTTT. Translating it yields CASCLKTPNTGELFF.

This sequence joins TRBV7-8 and TRBJ2-1; D possibly corresponds to TRBD2 (5 bases). Germline CDR1 and CDR2: SGHVS and FQNEAQ. CDR3 length: 15 residues. V lost 4 bases, J lost 3 bases, and 13 bases lay in between. For the CDR3, the DNA is TGTGCCAGCAGCTCCCCGGCGGGTAACTACAATGAGCAGTTCTTC. This sequence encodes CASSSPAGNYNEQFF.

There are a few counts of this clone. The chain carries TRBV5-8 and TRBJ2-3; 8 positions agree with TRBD2. The CDR3 loop spans 14 amino acids. Trimming cost V 0 bases and J 7 bases; bases outside gene matches: 4. Germline V gives CDR1 SGHTS, CDR2 YDEGEE. In DNA, the CDR3 is TGTGCCAGCAGCTTGGAACTAGCGGCACATACGCAGTATTTT. This codes for CASSLELAAHTQYF.

V is TRBV5-1 and J is TRBJ1-1, with D maybe TRBD1 (5 bases). V lost 4 bases and J lost 4, with 14 bases in between. CDR1 and CDR2 from the germline V gene are SGHRS and YFSETQ. The length of the CDR3 is 14 residues. CDR3 nucleotide sequence: TGCGCCAGCAGCGAGACGACAGCCGTCACTGAAGCTTTCTTT. Its protein product is CASSETTAVTEAFF.

With regard to this clone: Germline is not matched at one junction end, which may reflect a read error. The rearrangement uses TRBV27 and TRBJ1-1; 9 bases are shared with TRBD1. The germline gives CDR1 MNHEY, CDR2 SMNVEV (reference sequence). This CDR3 has 17 amino acids. CDR3 amino acids: CVSSPHPGQGLYTEAFF. The CDR3 bases are TGTGTCAGCAGTCCCCACCCGGGACAGGGTTTGTACACTGAAGCTTTCTTT.